Listed here are 7 T cell receptor beta chains from one sample, sequenced in a study of blood T cell repertoires in COVID-19. Profiling relied on immunoSEQ multiplex PCR, and the TCRdb table lists in-frame clones only, not all of them. The table has fewer than 350,000 clones, 85% to 90% seen once. Sequencing was performed on PBMCs or T cells enriched from blood (not recorded which). These receptors originate from a woman in her fifties or sixties in a cohort exposed to, infected with or recovered from COVID-19 (not recorded which).

Regarding this clone: Distinct nucleotide sequences in the sample also encode this CDR3. The chain couples TRBV9 to TRBJ2-5, with 7 positions matching TRBD1. CDR1 and CDR2 (germline): SGDLS, YYNGEE. The length of the CDR3 is 14 residues. The V segment lost 3 bases and the J segment 1 base; nucleotides outside the gene matches: 3. The CDR3 is CASSASGGQETQYF. CDR3 coding DNA: TGTGCCAGCAGCGCCTCAGGGGGCCAAGAGACCCAGTACTTC.

J is TRBJ2-2 and V is TRBV4-1; 13 bases match TRBD2. J lost 7 bases, V lost 4 bases, and 6 bases had no gene match. Germline V lookup: CDR1 MGHRA, CDR2 YSYEKL. This CDR3 comprises 16 residues. CDR3 residues: CASSRGLAGASGELFF. The CDR3 DNA follows: TGCGCCAGCAGCCGCGGACTAGCGGGAGCGAGCGGGGAGCTGTTTTTT.

This rearrangement joins TRBV27 to TRBJ2-1, with 11 nucleotides matching TRBD2. The CDR3 is made up of 17 amino acids. Germline CDR1 and CDR2: MNHEY and SMNVEV (reference sequence). Trimming took 6 bases from V and 9 from J; bases not matched to a gene: 16. In nucleotides, the CDR3 is TGTGCCAGCAGCTTCAAGCCCTTAGCGGGAGGGCCTGGTGAGCAGTTCTTC. Protein product: CASSFKPLAGGPGEQFF.

The chain combines TRBV15 with TRBJ2-5; 7 bases map to TRBD1. Unmatched junction bases numbered 3, after V lost 4 bases and J lost 1 base. The CDR3 sequence is 14 residues long. Germline CDR1 and CDR2: LNHNV and YYDKDF (reference sequence). The CDR3: CATSTGTAQETQYF. CDR3 DNA: TGTGCCACCAGCACTGGGACAGCCCAAGAGACCCAGTACTTC.

The chain links TRBV6-4 to TRBJ2-1, with TRBD2 identical over 9 bases. Trimming removed 2 bases from V and 6 bases from J; junction bases left unmatched: 5. CDR3 size: 15 residues. Germline CDR1 is MRHNA and CDR2 is SNTAGT. CDR3 sequence (DNA): TGTGCCAGCAGTGACGTTGGCGGGAGGGCCAATGAGCAGTTCTTC. It encodes CASSDVGGRANEQFF.

The J gene is TRBJ2-5, the V gene TRBV7-2; the match to TRBD2 covers 7 bases. Germline CDR1 SGHTA, CDR2 FQGNSA. The CDR3 has 15 amino acids. V dropped 3 bases and J dropped 5; count of bases not matched to a gene: 9. The CDR3, as DNA: TGTGCCAGCAGCTTGGATGGCGGGAGAGGCGAGACCCAGTACTTC. Residues: CASSLDGGRGETQYF.

V and J are TRBV9 and TRBJ2-5; 10 positions match TRBD2. Trimming removed 1 base from V and 4 bases from J; junction bases left unmatched: 4. CDR3 length: 15 residues. Germline values: CDR1 SGDLS, CDR2 YYNGEE. The CDR3 DNA is TGTGCCAGCAGCGTAACAGCGGGAGGGGGAGAGACCCAGTACTTC. It yields the protein CASSVTAGGGETQYF.